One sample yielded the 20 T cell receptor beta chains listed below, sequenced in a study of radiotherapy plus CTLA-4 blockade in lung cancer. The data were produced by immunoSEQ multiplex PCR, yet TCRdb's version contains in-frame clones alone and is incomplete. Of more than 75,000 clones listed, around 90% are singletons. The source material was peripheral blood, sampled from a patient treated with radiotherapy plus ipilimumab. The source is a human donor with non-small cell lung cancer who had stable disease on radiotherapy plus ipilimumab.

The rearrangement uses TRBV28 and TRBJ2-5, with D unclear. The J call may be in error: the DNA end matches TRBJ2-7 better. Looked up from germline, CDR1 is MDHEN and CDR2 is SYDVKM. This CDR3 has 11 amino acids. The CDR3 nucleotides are TGTGCCAGCAGTTTTTGGAACGAGCAGTACTTC. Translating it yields CASSFWNEQYF.

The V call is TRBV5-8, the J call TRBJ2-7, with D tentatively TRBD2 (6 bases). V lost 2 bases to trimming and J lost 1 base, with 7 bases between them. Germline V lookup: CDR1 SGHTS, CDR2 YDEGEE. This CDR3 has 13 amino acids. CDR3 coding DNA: TGTGCCAGCAGCTTCGGGGGTTCCTACGAGCAGTACTTC. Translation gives CASSFGGSYEQYF.

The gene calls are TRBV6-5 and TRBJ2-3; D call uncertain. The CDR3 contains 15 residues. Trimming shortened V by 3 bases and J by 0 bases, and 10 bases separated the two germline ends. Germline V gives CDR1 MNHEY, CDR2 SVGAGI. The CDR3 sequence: CASSYESASTDTQYF. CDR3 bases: TGTGCCAGCAGTTATGAGAGTGCTAGCACAGATACGCAGTATTTT.

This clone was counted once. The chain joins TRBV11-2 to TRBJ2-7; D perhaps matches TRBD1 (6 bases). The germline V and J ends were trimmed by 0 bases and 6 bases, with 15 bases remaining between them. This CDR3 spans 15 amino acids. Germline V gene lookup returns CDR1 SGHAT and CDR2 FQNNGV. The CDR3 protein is CASSLETGSFREQYF. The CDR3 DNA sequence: TGTGCCAGCAGCTTAGAGACAGGATCGTTCCGCGAGCAGTACTTC.

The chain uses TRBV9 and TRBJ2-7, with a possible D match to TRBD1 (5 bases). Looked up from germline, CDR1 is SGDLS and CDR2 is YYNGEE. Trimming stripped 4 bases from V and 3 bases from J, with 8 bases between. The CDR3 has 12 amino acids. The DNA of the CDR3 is TGTGCCAGCAGCACCCAGGGCTACGAGCAGTACTTC. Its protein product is CASSTQGYEQYF.

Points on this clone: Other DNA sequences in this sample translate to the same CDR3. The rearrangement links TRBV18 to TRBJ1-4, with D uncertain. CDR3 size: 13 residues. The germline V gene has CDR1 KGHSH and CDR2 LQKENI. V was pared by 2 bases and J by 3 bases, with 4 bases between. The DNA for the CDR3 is TGTGCCAGCTCACCAGGGCCTAATGAAAAACTGTTTTTT. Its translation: CASSPGPNEKLFF.

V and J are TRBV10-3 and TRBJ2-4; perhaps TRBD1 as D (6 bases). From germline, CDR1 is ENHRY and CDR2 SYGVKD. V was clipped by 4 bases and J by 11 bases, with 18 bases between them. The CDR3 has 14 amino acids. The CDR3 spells CAISGDKTKTLQYF. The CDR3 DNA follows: TGTGCCATCAGTGGGGACAAAACAAAAACGCTTCAGTACTTC.

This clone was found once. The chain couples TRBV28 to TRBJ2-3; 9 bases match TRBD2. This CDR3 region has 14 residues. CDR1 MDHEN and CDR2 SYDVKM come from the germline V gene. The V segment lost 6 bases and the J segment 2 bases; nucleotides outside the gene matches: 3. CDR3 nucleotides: TGTGCCAGCAGGGGGACTAGCCTCACAGATACGCAGTATTTT. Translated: CASRGTSLTDTQYF.

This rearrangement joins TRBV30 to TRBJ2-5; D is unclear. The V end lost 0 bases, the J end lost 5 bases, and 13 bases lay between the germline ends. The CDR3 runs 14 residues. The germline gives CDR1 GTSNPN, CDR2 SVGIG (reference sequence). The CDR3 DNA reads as TGTGCCTGGAGTGTACTCGGGTCCAGCGAGACCCAGTACTTC. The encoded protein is CAWSVLGSSETQYF.

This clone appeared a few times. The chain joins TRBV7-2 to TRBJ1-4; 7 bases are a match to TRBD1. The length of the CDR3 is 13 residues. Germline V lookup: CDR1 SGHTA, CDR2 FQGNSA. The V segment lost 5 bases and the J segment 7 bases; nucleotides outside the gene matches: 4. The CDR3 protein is CASSTRDSEKLFF. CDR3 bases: TGTGCCAGCAGCACCCGGGACAGTGAAAAACTGTTTTTT. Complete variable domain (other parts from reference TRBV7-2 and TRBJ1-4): GAGVSQSPSNKVTEKGKDVELRCDPISGHTALYWYRQSLGQGLEFLIYFQGNSAPDKSGLPSDRFSAERTGGSVSTLTIQRTQQEDSAVYLCASSTRDSEKLFFGSGTQLSVL.

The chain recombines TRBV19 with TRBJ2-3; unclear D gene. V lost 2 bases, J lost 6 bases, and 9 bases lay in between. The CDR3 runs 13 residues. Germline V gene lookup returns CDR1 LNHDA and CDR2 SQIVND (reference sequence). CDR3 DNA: TGTGCCAGTAGTATAATTCCCGGGGATACGCAGTATTTT. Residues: CASSIIPGDTQYF.

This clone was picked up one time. This CDR3 is CASSYKTSGANVLTF. The CDR3 DNA reads TGTGCCAGCAGTTACAAGACATCTGGGGCCAACGTCCTGACTTTC. The chain carries TRBV5-6 and TRBJ2-6; D remains unclear. V dropped 5 bases and J dropped 1 base, with 10 bases sitting between them. The CDR3 covers 15 residues. Germline V CDR1 and CDR2: SGHDT, YYEEEE.

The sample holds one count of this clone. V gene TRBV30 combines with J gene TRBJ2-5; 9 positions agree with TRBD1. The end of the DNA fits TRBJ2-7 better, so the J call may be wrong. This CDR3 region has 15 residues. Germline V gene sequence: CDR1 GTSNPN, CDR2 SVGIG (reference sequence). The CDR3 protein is CAWSVRGTGSIEQYF. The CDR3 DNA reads TGTGCCTGGAGTGTACGGGGGACAGGGTCAATCGAGCAGTACTTC.

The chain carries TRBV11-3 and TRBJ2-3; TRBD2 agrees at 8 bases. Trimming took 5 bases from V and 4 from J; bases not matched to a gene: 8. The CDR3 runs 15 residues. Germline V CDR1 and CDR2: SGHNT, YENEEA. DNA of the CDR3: TGTGCCAGCAGCCCCGGGGGGGGAACCCCAGATACGCAGTATTTT. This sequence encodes CASSPGGGTPDTQYF. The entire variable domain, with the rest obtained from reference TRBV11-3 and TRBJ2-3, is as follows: EAGVVQSPRYKIIEKKQPVAFWCNPISGHNTLYWYLQNLGQGPELLIRYENEEAVDDSQLPKDRFSAERLKGVDSTLKIQPAELGDSAVYLCASSPGGGTPDTQYFGPGTRLTVL.

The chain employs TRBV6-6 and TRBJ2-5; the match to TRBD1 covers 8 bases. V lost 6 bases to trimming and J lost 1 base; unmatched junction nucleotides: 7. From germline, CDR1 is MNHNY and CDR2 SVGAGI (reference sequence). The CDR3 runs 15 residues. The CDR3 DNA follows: TGTGCCAGCAGCCAACAGGGGGTGGGCCAAGAGACCCAGTACTTC. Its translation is CASSQQGVGQETQYF.

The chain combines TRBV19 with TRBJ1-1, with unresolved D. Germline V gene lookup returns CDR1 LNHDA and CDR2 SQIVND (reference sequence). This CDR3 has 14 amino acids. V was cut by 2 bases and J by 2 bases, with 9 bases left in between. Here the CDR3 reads CASSIRQLNTEAFF. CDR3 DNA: TGTGCCAGTAGTATAAGGCAGCTAAACACTGAAGCTTTCTTT.

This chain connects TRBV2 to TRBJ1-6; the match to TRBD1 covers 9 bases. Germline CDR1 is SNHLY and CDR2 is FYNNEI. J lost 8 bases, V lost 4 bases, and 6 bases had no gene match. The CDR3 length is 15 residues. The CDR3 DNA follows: TGTGCCAGCAGTGTCTCCGGGACAGGGTATTCACCCCTCCACTTT. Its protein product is CASSVSGTGYSPLHF.

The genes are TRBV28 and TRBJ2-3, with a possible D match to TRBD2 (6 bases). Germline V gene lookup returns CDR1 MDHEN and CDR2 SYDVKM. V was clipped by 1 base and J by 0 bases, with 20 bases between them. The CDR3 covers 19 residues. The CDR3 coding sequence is TGTGCCAGCAGTTTATACCCGACCCTCGACGGGAGAAGCACAGATACGCAGTATTTT. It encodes CASSLYPTLDGRSTDTQYF.

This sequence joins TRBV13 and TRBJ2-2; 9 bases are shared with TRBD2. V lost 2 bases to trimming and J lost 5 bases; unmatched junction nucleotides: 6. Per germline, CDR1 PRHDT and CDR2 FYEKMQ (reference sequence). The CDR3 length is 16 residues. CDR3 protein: CASSLRGLAGTGELFF. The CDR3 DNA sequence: TGTGCCAGCAGCTTACGTGGGCTAGCGGGAACCGGGGAGCTGTTTTTT.

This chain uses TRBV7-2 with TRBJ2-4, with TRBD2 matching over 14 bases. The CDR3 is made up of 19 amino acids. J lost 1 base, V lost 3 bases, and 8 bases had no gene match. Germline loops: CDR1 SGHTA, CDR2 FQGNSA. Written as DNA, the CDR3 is TGTGCCAGCAGCTTGCCGACTAGCGGGGGGGTAGTCGCCAAAAACATTCAGTACTTC. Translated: CASSLPTSGGVVAKNIQYF.